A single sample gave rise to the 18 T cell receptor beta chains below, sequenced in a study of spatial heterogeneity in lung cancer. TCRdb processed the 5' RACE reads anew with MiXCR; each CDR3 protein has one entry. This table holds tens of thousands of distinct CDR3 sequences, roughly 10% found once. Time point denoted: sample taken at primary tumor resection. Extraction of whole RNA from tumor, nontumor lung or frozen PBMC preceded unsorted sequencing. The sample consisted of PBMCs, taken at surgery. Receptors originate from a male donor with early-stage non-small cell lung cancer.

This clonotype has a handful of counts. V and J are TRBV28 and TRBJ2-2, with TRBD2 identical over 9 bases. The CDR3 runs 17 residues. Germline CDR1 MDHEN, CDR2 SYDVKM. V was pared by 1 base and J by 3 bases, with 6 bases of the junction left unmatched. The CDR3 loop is CASSLSGGRADTGELFF. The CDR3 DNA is TGTGCCAGCAGTTTATCAGGCGGGAGGGCCGACACCGGGGAGCTGTTTTTT.

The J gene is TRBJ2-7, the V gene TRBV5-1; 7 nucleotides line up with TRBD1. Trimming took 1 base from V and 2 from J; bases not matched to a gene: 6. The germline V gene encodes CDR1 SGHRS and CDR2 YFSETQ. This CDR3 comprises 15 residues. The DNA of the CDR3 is TGCGCCAGCAGCTTGTCTCCGGGACAGCCCTACGAGCAGTACTTC. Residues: CASSLSPGQPYEQYF.

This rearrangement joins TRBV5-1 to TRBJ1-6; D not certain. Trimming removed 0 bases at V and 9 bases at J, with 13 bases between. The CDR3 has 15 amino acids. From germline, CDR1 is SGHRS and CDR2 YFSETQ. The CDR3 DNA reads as TGCGCCAGCAGCTTGGAGTCCGTATCGGGTTCACCCCTCCACTTT. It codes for CASSLESVSGSPLHF.

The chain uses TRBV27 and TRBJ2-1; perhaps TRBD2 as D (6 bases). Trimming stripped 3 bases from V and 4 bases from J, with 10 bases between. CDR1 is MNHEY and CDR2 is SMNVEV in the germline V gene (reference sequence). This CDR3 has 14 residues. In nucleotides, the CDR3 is TGTGCCAGCAGTTTGCGGGGCGCGTACAATGAGCAGTTCTTC. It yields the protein CASSLRGAYNEQFF.

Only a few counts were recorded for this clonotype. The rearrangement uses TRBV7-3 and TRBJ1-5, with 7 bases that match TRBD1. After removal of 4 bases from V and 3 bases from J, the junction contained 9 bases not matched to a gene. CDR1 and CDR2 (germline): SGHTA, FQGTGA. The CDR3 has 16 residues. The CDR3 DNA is TGTGCCAGCAGCTCCGTAAGGGACAGTGACAATCAGCCCCAGCATTTT. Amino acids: CASSSVRDSDNQPQHF.

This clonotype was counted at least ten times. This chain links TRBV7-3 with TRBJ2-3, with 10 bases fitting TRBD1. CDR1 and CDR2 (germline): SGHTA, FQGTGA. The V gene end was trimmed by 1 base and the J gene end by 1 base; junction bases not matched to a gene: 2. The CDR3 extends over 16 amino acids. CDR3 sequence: CASSLSGTGGTDTQYF. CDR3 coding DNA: TGTGCCAGCAGCTTAAGTGGGACAGGGGGCACAGATACGCAGTATTTT.

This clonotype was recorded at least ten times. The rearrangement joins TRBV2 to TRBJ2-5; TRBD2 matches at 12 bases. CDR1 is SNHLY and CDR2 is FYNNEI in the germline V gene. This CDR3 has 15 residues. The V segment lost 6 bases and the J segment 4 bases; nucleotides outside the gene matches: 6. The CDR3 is CASSGLAGRRETQYF. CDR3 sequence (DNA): TGTGCCAGCAGCGGACTAGCGGGAAGGCGAGAGACCCAGTACTTC.

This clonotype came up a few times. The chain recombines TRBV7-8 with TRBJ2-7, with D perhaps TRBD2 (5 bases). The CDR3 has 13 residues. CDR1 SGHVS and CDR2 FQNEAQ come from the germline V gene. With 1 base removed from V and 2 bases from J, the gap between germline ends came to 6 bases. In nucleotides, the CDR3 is TGTGCCAGCAGCTTAGTCGGGACCTACGAGCAGTACTTC. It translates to CASSLVGTYEQYF. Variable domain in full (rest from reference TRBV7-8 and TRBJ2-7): GAGVSQSPRYKVAKRGQDVALRCDPISGHVSLFWYQQALGQGPEFLTYFQNEAQLDKSGLPSDRFFAERPEGSVSTLKIQRTQQEDSAVYLCASSLVGTYEQYFGPGTRLTVT.

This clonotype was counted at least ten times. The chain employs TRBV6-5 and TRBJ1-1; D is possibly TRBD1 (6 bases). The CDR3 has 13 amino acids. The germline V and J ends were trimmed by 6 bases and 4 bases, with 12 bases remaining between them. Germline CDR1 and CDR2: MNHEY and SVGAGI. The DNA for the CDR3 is TGTGCCAGCAGAAGGGAGGGGGGCACTGAAGCTTTCTTT. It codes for CASRREGGTEAFF.

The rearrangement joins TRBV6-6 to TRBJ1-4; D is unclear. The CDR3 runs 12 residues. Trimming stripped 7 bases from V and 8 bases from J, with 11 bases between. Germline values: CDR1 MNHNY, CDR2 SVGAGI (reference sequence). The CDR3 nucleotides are TGTGCCAGCAACTTCGCGGGAGAAAAACTGTTTTTT. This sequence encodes CASNFAGEKLFF.

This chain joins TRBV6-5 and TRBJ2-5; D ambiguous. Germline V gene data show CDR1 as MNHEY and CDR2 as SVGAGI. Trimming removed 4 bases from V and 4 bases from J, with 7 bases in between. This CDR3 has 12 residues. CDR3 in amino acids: CASSSTGETQYF. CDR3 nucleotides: TGTGCCAGCAGTTCTACTGGAGAGACCCAGTACTTC.

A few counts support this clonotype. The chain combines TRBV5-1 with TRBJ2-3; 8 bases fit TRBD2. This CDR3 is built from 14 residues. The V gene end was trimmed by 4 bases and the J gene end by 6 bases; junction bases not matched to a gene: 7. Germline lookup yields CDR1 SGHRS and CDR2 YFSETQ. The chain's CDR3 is CASSPGGGQDTQYF. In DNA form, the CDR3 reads TGCGCCAGCAGCCCCGGGGGGGGGCAGGATACGCAGTATTTT. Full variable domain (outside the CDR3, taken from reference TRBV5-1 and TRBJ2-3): KAGVTQTPRYLIKTRGQQVTLSCSPISGHRSVSWYQQTPGQGLQFLFEYFSETQRNKGNFPGRFSGRQFSNSRSEMNVSTLELGDSALYLCASSPGGGQDTQYFGPGTRLTVL.

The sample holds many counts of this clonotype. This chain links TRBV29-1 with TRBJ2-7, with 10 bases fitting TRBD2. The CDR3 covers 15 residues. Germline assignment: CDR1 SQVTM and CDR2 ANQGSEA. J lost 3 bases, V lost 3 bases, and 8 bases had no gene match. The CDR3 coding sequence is TGCAGCGTTGAGCTAGCGGGAGCTTCGGGCTACGAGCAGTACTTC. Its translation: CSVELAGASGYEQYF.

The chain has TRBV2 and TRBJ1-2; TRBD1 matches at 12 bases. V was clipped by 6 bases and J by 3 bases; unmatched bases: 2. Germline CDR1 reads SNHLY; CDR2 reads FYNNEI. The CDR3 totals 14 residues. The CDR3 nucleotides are TGTGCCAGCAGGGGGACAGGGGGCCACTATGGCTACACCTTC. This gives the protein CASRGTGGHYGYTF.

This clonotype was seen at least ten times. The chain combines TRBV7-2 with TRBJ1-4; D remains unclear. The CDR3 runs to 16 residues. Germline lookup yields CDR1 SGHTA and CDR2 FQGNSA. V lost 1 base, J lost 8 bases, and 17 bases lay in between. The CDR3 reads CASSLVGSGAREKLFF. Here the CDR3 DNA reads TGTGCCAGCAGCTTAGTGGGTAGTGGCGCACGGGAAAAACTGTTTTTT.

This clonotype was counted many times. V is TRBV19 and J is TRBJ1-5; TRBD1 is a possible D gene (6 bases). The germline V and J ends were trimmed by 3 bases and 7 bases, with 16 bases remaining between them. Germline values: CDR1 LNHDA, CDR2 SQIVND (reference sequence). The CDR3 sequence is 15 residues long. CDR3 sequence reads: CASSMMGGPAQPQHF. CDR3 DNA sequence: TGTGCCAGTAGTATGATGGGGGGGCCTGCGCAGCCCCAGCATTTT.

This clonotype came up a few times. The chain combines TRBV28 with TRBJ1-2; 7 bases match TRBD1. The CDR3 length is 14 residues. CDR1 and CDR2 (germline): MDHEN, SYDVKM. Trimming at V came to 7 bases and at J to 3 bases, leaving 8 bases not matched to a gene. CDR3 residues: CASTLTGQDYGYTF. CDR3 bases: TGTGCCAGCACCCTGACAGGGCAGGACTATGGCTACACCTTC.

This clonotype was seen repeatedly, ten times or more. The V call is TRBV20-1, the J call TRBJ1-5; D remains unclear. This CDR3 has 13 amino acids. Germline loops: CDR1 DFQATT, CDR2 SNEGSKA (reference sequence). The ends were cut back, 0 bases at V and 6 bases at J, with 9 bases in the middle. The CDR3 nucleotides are TGCAGTGCTAGAGAAGGAGGAGGTCAGCCCCAGCATTTT. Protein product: CSAREGGGQPQHF.